Listed here are 17 T cell receptor beta chains from one sample, sequenced in a study of spatial heterogeneity in lung cancer. Regarding time point: sample taken at primary tumor resection. Unsorted tumor, nontumor lung tissue or cryopreserved PBMC supplied the whole RNA. TCRdb re-called the 5' RACE reads with MiXCR, one entry per CDR3 protein. In the table there are roughly 800 distinct CDR3 sequences, roughly a fifth of which are singletons. Sequencing used PBMCs, obtained at surgery. These receptor sequences come from a female donor with early-stage non-small cell lung cancer.

By sample fraction, this clonotype is medium-sized. Little can be read into the size of this beta chain, an off-target read in a library designed for alpha chains. This sequence joins TRBV24-1 and TRBJ1-5; no reliable D call. Germline loops: CDR1 KGHDR, CDR2 SFDVKD. CDR3 size: 12 residues. V shed 3 bases and J shed 4 bases, with 3 bases lying between them. DNA of the CDR3: TGTGCCACCAGTGATCCAAATCAGCCCCAGCATTTT. It codes for CATSDPNQPQHF.

This clonotype has a handful of counts. This beta chain lies outside the target of a library built for alpha chains; its clone size means little. This rearrangement joins TRBV29-1 to TRBJ2-3; D gene unclear. The V gene lost 1 base and the J gene lost 0 bases, with 2 bases spanning the gap. Germline V CDR1 and CDR2: SQVTM, ANQGSEA. This CDR3 region has 12 residues. CDR3 bases: TGCAGCGTTGAAGCTAGCACAGATACGCAGTATTTT. Amino acids: CSVEASTDTQYF.

As to this clonotype: This beta chain appears as a stray read in a library generated for alpha chains; its size is not informative. The V call is TRBV18, the J call TRBJ1-2, with TRBD1 matching over 7 bases. Losses at the gene ends were 3 bases for V and 4 bases for J; bases not matched to a gene: 5. CDR1 is KGHSH, CDR2 LQKENI, per germline. The CDR3 is 14 residues long. CDR3 loop: CASSPGQRSYGYTF. The CDR3, as DNA: TGTGCCAGCTCACCGGGACAGCGGAGCTATGGCTACACCTTC.

With regard to this clonotype: This beta chain is a stray sequence in a library constructed for alpha chains; its clone size is not meaningful. The rearrangement uses TRBV7-6 and TRBJ2-7; D remains ambiguous. The CDR3 loop spans 12 amino acids. Germline-derived CDR1 and CDR2 are SGHVS and FNYEAQ. Trimming took off 5 bases at V and 3 bases at J, with 8 bases between the two ends. The CDR3 loop reads CASSDDIYEQYF. CDR3 DNA: TGTGCCAGCAGCGATGACATCTACGAGCAGTACTTC.

This clonotype counts as medium-sized. This beta chain lies outside the target of a library built for alpha chains; its clone size means little. This chain uses TRBV19 with TRBJ2-1; a possible D gene is TRBD2 (5 bases). Germline assignment: CDR1 LNHDA and CDR2 SQIVND (reference sequence). Between the trimmed V and J ends, which lost 5 bases and 10 bases, there was a span of 15 bases. The CDR3 length is 13 residues. The CDR3 sequence: CASSGRIDTEQFF. In DNA form, the CDR3 reads TGTGCCAGTAGTGGGAGAATCGACACCGAGCAGTTCTTC.

As regards this clonotype: Germline is not matched at one junction end, which may reflect a read error. With the library built for alpha chains, this beta chain is off target and its frequency is not meaningful. The chain combines TRBV12-3 or TRBV12-4 with TRBJ2-4; possible D gene TRBD2, 6 bases. The CDR3 is made up of 12 amino acids. The CDR3 spells CASSLTLGGQRF. In DNA, the CDR3 is TGTGCCAGCAGTTTAACCTTGGGAGGTCAACGTTTC.

Remarks on this clonotype: This beta chain came through as a stray read in a library set up for alpha chains, and its size says little. The chain is built from TRBV4-3 and TRBJ2-3; D is uncertain. The V and J ends lost 0 bases and 9 bases respectively, with 10 bases between them. This CDR3 contains 13 residues. CDR1 is LGHNA, CDR2 YSLEER, per germline. CDR3 sequence (DNA): TGCGCCAGCAGCCAAGATCTTAGGAACACGCAGTATTTT. It translates to CASSQDLRNTQYF.

This clonotype has a handful of counts. A library prepared for alpha chains yielded this beta chain as an off-target read; its size is of little meaning. The chain joins TRBV19 to TRBJ2-6, with D tentatively TRBD2 (5 bases). Germline values: CDR1 LNHDA, CDR2 SQIVND (reference sequence). The CDR3 totals 15 residues. V gave up 10 bases and J gave up 0 bases, with 13 bases separating them. The CDR3 DNA follows: TGTGCCACTGGCGCGGGCTACTCTGGGGCCAACGTCCTGACTTTC. Protein: CATGAGYSGANVLTF.

On this clonotype itself: The library was designed around alpha chains, so this beta chain is a stray read whose abundance carries little weight. V gene TRBV12-3 or TRBV12-4 combines with J gene TRBJ2-5, with D perhaps matching TRBD2 (6 bases). V was cut by 3 bases and J by 1 base, with 6 bases left in between. There are 13 residues in the CDR3. This CDR3 is CASSLTSQETQYF. In nucleotides, the CDR3 is TGTGCCAGCAGTTTGACTAGCCAAGAGACCCAGTACTTC.

By frequency in the sample, this clonotype is large. This beta chain is a stray read from a library made for alpha chains; its abundance is not meaningful. The chain has TRBV7-3 and TRBJ2-3; D call uncertain. Trimming removed 3 bases at V and 1 base at J, with 2 bases between. This CDR3 has 12 amino acids. Germline V lookup: CDR1 SGHTA, CDR2 FQGTGA. CDR3 amino acids: CASSFGTDTQYF. The CDR3 DNA follows: TGTGCCAGCAGCTTCGGCACAGATACGCAGTATTTT.

This clonotype is large. An end of the junction does not agree with germline; a read error may underlie this. Because this beta chain is a stray read in a library intended to capture alpha chains, its abundance should not be given much weight. The chain uses TRBV6-1 and TRBJ2-7, with D possibly being TRBD1 or TRBD2 (5 bases each). In germline, CDR1 is MNHNS, CDR2 SASEGT. The length of the CDR3 is 10 residues. The CDR3 reads CASSQGPAVF. CDR3 sequence (DNA): TGTGCCAGCAGCCAGGGACCGGCGGTCTTC.

Only a few counts were recorded for this clonotype. For a library built for alpha chains, this beta chain is a stray read; little rests on its size. The rearrangement uses TRBV19 and TRBJ2-1; maybe TRBD1 (7 bases). This CDR3 has 13 residues. The germline CDR1 and CDR2 sequences are LNHDA and SQIVND (reference sequence). V lost 10 bases and J lost 6, with 16 bases in between. CDR3 in DNA: TGTGCCACCACGGACAGGCGGGGCAATGAGCAGTTCTTC. Its translation is CATTDRRGNEQFF.

A single count supports this clonotype. Since it is a stray read in a library aimed at alpha chains, this beta chain has a size that is not meaningful. This sequence joins TRBV19 and TRBJ2-2, with a weak D call TRBD2 (5 bases). Germline V gives CDR1 LNHDA, CDR2 SQIVND (reference sequence). The CDR3 is 14 amino acids. V lost 10 bases and J lost 4, with 16 bases in between. The DNA for the CDR3 is TGTGCCACACGAGGGTACTCCCCCACCGGGGAGCTGTTTTTT. Amino acids: CATRGYSPTGELFF.

This clonotype was observed a handful of times. This beta chain slipped into a library made for alpha chains as a stray read, so its size is not meaningful. This chain uses TRBV4-3 with TRBJ2-2; no clear D gene. Germline CDR1 and CDR2: LGHNA and YSLEER. The CDR3 sequence is 14 residues long. V was shortened by 0 bases and J by 1 base, with 3 bases between the two germline ends. The CDR3 loop is CASSQDMNTGELFF. The CDR3 nucleotides are TGCGCCAGCAGCCAAGACATGAACACCGGGGAGCTGTTTTTT.

As concerns this clonotype: For a library built for alpha chains, this beta chain is a stray read; little rests on its size. V and J are TRBV11-3 and TRBJ2-1; D is possibly TRBD1 or TRBD2 (7 bases each). This CDR3 is 14 amino acids long. CDR1 is SGHNT and CDR2 is YENEEA in the germline V gene. Trimming removed 6 bases from V and 12 bases from J, with 21 bases in between. The CDR3 DNA follows: TGTGCCAGCAGTCAGGGGGGGCTCCTCAACCGGCAGTTCTTC. Protein sequence: CASSQGGLLNRQFF.

On this clonotype itself: A library prepared for alpha chains yielded this beta chain as an off-target read; its size is of little meaning. The chain links TRBV5-1 to TRBJ2-3; TRBD2 matches 9 bases. The CDR3 is made up of 17 amino acids. Germline V gene sequence: CDR1 SGHRS, CDR2 YFSETQ. Trimming took 0 bases from V and 2 from J; bases not matched to a gene: 7. Here the CDR3 DNA reads TGCGCCAGCAGCTTGGCTATTGCGGGAGGGACCACAGATACGCAGTATTTT. This sequence encodes CASSLAIAGGTTDTQYF.

Worth noting for this clonotype: This beta chain slipped into a library made for alpha chains as a stray read, so its size is not meaningful. This chain connects TRBV10-3 to TRBJ2-1, with D uncertain. The CDR3 is 11 amino acids. V gave up 4 bases and J gave up 7 bases, with 5 bases separating them. Germline V gene sequence: CDR1 ENHRY, CDR2 SYGVKD. The CDR3 bases are TGTGCCATCAGTGTGGGGAATGAGCAGTTCTTC. Translating it yields CAISVGNEQFF.